Below are 11 T cell receptor beta chains sequenced from a single sample in a study of blood T cell repertoires in COVID-19. TCRdb keeps only in-frame clones here, not all; method: immunoSEQ multiplex PCR. Of around 120,000 clones listed, over 75% are singletons. The sample was peripheral blood. The receptor set was obtained from a woman over 75 with acute or convalescent COVID-19.

Only one count was recorded for this clone. The V and J genes are TRBV18 and TRBJ1-1, with D unresolved. CDR1 KGHSH and CDR2 LQKENI come from the germline V gene. The CDR3 length is 15 residues. Between the trimmed V and J ends, which lost 4 bases and 0 bases, there was a span of 12 bases. The DNA for the CDR3 is TGTGCCAGCTCACGTGTGAACCACTTGAACACTGAAGCTTTCTTT. The encoded protein is CASSRVNHLNTEAFF.

The CDR3 sequence: CASSPDSTTDTQYF. CDR3 bases: TGTGCCAGCAGCCCGGACAGCACCACAGATACGCAGTATTTT. The chain recombines TRBV5-4 with TRBJ2-3, with D perhaps TRBD1 (6 bases). V was pared by 4 bases and J by 2 bases, with 11 bases between. From germline, CDR1 is SGHNT and CDR2 YYREEE (reference sequence). This CDR3 region has 14 residues.

This clone was observed once. This chain uses TRBV7-2 with TRBJ2-6; D is ambiguous. The germline gives CDR1 SGHTA, CDR2 FQGNSA. This CDR3 contains 16 residues. V was shortened by 3 bases and J by 0 bases, with 9 bases between the two germline ends. CDR3 loop: CASSFTYSSGANVLTF. CDR3 nucleotides: TGTGCCAGCAGCTTTACCTACAGCTCTGGGGCCAACGTCCTGACTTTC.

V is TRBV5-1 and J is TRBJ1-1; D is possibly TRBD1 (5 bases). Germline V CDR1 and CDR2: SGHRS, YFSETQ. V was clipped by 1 base and J by 1 base, with 11 bases between them. The CDR3 is 15 residues long. CDR3 in DNA: TGCGCCAGCAGCTTGTTTGGGGGGGAGAACACTGAAGCTTTCTTT. Protein sequence: CASSLFGGENTEAFF. The whole variable domain, remainder taken from reference TRBV5-1 and TRBJ1-1, is KAGVTQTPRYLIKTRGQQVTLSCSPISGHRSVSWYQQTPGQGLQFLFEYFSETQRNKGNFPGRFSGRQFSNSRSEMNVSTLELGDSALYLCASSLFGGENTEAFFGQGTRLTVV.

The chain has TRBV19 and TRBJ2-5, with TRBD1 matching over 9 bases. J gave up 5 bases and V 3 bases, and 7 bases lay outside the gene matches. The CDR3 runs 15 residues. Germline V CDR1 and CDR2: LNHDA, SQIVND (reference sequence). CDR3 loop: CASSIGQGIAETQYF. CDR3 bases: TGTGCCAGTAGTATTGGACAGGGGATTGCCGAGACCCAGTACTTC.

The chain recombines TRBV29-1 with TRBJ2-3; 8 bases align to TRBD2. The V and J ends lost 3 bases and 2 bases, in that order; junction bases with no gene match: 4. This CDR3 contains 14 residues. The germline gives CDR1 SQVTM, CDR2 ANQGSEA. The DNA for the CDR3 is TGCAGCGTTGATGGCGGGGGGAACACAGATACGCAGTATTTT. Its translation: CSVDGGGNTDTQYF.

V gene TRBV10-3 combines with J gene TRBJ1-2, with a possible D match to TRBD1 (5 bases). V was cut by 8 bases and J by 13 bases, with 20 bases left in between. CDR1 and CDR2 (germline): ENHRY, SYGVKD. The CDR3 consists of 12 residues. CDR3 protein: CAIGKTVASSTF. The CDR3 DNA follows: TGTGCCATCGGGAAGACAGTGGCATCTAGCACCTTC.

The rearrangement links TRBV18 to TRBJ2-7; 9 positions match TRBD1. The CDR3 sequence is 12 residues long. The germline V gene has CDR1 KGHSH and CDR2 LQKENI. Unmatched junction bases numbered 4, after V lost 6 bases and J lost 7 bases. CDR3 amino acids: CASSDRGGEQYF. CDR3 DNA: TGTGCCAGCTCGGACAGGGGCGGAGAGCAGTACTTC. Combining the CDR3 with reference TRBV18 and TRBJ2-7 gives the whole variable domain NAGVMQNPRHLVRRRGQEARLRCSPMKGHSHVYWYRQLPEEGLKFMVYLQKENIIDESGMPKERFSAEFPKEGPSILRIQQVVRGDSAAYFCASSDRGGEQYFGPGTRLTVT.

In DNA form, the CDR3 reads TGTGCCAGCAGCTTAGCAGCGACAGGGGAAGCTTTCTTT. Translation gives CASSLAATGEAFF. The chain couples TRBV11-2 to TRBJ1-1, with 7 bases identical to TRBD1. The CDR3 consists of 13 residues. Germline CDR1 SGHAT, CDR2 FQNNGV. Trimming at V came to 1 base and at J to 8 bases, leaving 4 bases not matched to a gene. Supplemented by reference TRBV11-2 and TRBJ1-1, the full variable domain reads EAGVAQSPRYKIIEKRQSVAFWCNPISGHATLYWYQQILGQGPKLLIQFQNNGVVDDSQLPKDRFSAERLKGVDSTLKIQPAKLEDSAVYLCASSLAATGEAFFGQGTRLTVV.

The chain employs TRBV9 and TRBJ1-6; no firm D call. CDR1 is SGDLS and CDR2 is YYNGEE in the germline V gene. V gave up 0 bases and J gave up 6 bases, with 10 bases separating them. CDR3 length: 15 residues. CDR3 region: CASSVAAFSNSPLHF. The CDR3 coding sequence is TGTGCCAGCAGCGTAGCCGCCTTTAGTAATTCACCCCTCCACTTT.

V and J are TRBV5-6 and TRBJ2-6; no definite D call. Germline loops: CDR1 SGHDT, CDR2 YYEEEE. V shed 0 bases and J shed 1 base, with 5 bases lying between them. CDR3 length: 15 residues. The CDR3 region has the DNA TGTGCCAGCAGCTTGGGAGGTTCTGGGGCCAACGTCCTGACTTTC. This translates into CASSLGGSGANVLTF.